This TCR beta chain was sequenced in a study of T cell repertoires in cytomegalovirus infection. Study overall: Public TCR beta signatures marked donors with CMV infection and the matching HLA.

Broader study findings: CMV-specific TCR beta clonotypes restricted by HLA-C were the ones dominating the ex vivo response. Pooled public TCR beta family frequency picked out CMV carriers with the relevant HLA.

TCRdb recomputed calls from the reads with MiXCR, one row per CDR3 protein. The sample has roughly 300,000 distinct CDR3 sequences, more than 8% seen once. Note on this clonotype: What it binds is unknown.

Sequencing was performed on PBMCs. The receptor was derived from a human donor in good health (CMV status not recorded). Some clones in this sample may be carry-over from other donors' samples.

The CDR3 reads CASSPNGEPRDGYTF. DNA for the CDR3: TGTGCCAGCAGCCCTAATGGGGAGCCTCGGGATGGCTACACCTTC. The genes are TRBV7-3 and TRBJ1-2, with unresolved D. V lost 5 bases, J lost 6 bases, and 19 bases lay in between. This CDR3 has 15 residues. Germline V gene lookup returns CDR1 SGHTA and CDR2 FQGTGA.